The 23 T cell receptor beta chains reported below all come from one sample, sequenced in a study of long-term antiretroviral therapy in people with HIV. Version v3.0 of the immunoSEQ assay ran at survey level. Assay: immunoSEQ multiplex PCR; the TCRdb copy retains only in-frame clones and omits some. Of about 11,000 clones listed, approximately 79% are singletons. Sequencing used unsorted PBMCs, obtained about 7 years after starting antiretroviral therapy. The source of these receptors is a middle-aged man with HIV.

The chain combines TRBV14 with TRBJ1-2; possible D gene TRBD1, 5 bases. The germline V and J ends were trimmed by 1 base and 4 bases, with 13 bases remaining between them. The CDR3 contains 15 residues. Germline values: CDR1 SGHDN, CDR2 FVKESK. Written as DNA, the CDR3 is TGTGCCAGCAGCCAAGTAAAGGGGCCGGTCTATGGCTACACCTTC. It translates to CASSQVKGPVYGYTF.

The gene calls are TRBV6-6 and TRBJ1-6; D is perhaps TRBD1 (6 bases). CDR1 and CDR2 from the germline V gene are MNHNY and SVGAGI (reference sequence). The CDR3 is 14 residues long. V lost 6 bases, J lost 8 bases, and 14 bases lay in between. The CDR3 DNA is TGTGCCAGCAGACTACAGGGTAATGATTCACCCCTCCACTTT. Amino acid sequence: CASRLQGNDSPLHF.

The chain combines TRBV29-1 with TRBJ2-7; 9 bases line up with TRBD1. Germline V lookup: CDR1 SQVTM, CDR2 ANQGSEA. This CDR3 is built from 13 residues. The trim removed 2 bases at V and 5 bases at J, leaving 4 bases unmatched. CDR3 amino acids: CSVETGGNHEQYF. CDR3 bases: TGCAGCGTTGAAACAGGGGGCAACCACGAGCAGTACTTC.

In its sample, this clone was seen once. The genes are TRBV5-4 and TRBJ2-6, with D possibly TRBD2 on 6 matching bases. The CDR3 has 16 amino acids. With 4 bases removed from V and 0 bases from J, the gap between germline ends came to 11 bases. Germline values: CDR1 SGHNT, CDR2 YYREEE (reference sequence). The CDR3, as DNA: TGTGCCAGCAGCCCCGCCGGGGGCTCTGGGGCCAACGTCCTGACTTTC. It codes for CASSPAGGSGANVLTF.

The V gene is TRBV6-6, the J gene TRBJ1-4, with D unresolved. The V gene lost 6 bases and the J gene lost 5 bases, with 10 bases spanning the gap. Germline CDR1 is MNHNY and CDR2 is SVGAGI (reference sequence). The CDR3 is made up of 13 amino acids. CDR3 DNA sequence: TGTGCCAGCAGCGCCCGGGAGAATGAAAAACTGTTTTTT. This encodes CASSARENEKLFF.

CDR3 sequence: CASRLSTGSNQPQHF. The DNA of the CDR3 is TGCGCCAGCAGACTCTCGACAGGGAGTAATCAGCCCCAGCATTTT. The V gene is TRBV5-1, the J gene TRBJ1-5; 7 bases align to TRBD1. After removal of 5 bases from V and 4 bases from J, the junction contained 9 bases not matched to a gene. CDR3 length equals 15 residues. Germline assignment: CDR1 SGHRS and CDR2 YFSETQ.

This clone is classed as medium-sized (0.01 to 0.1%). The V call is TRBV2, the J call TRBJ1-1; D not resolved. The CDR3 runs to 11 residues. Germline V gene sequence: CDR1 SNHLY, CDR2 FYNNEI. The germline V and J ends were trimmed by 6 bases and 2 bases, with 4 bases remaining between them. CDR3 loop: CASRDNTEAFF. CDR3 nucleotide sequence: TGTGCCAGCAGGGACAACACTGAAGCTTTCTTT.

The chain carries TRBV4-1 and TRBJ2-5; D may be TRBD2 (5 bases). CDR3 size: 14 residues. Germline CDR1 and CDR2: MGHRA and YSYEKL. Trimming took off 3 bases at V and 5 bases at J, with 13 bases between the two ends. As DNA, the CDR3 is TGCGCCAGCAGCCAGACTCGGGGTTTGGAGACCCAGTACTTC. This codes for CASSQTRGLETQYF.

In its sample, this clone was seen a few times. This sequence joins TRBV9 and TRBJ2-7, with 10 bases matching TRBD2. From germline, CDR1 is SGDLS and CDR2 YYNGEE. The CDR3 totals 15 residues. J gave up 0 bases and V 4 bases, and 4 bases lay outside the gene matches. The chain's CDR3 is CASSPLAGPSYEQYF. The CDR3 coding sequence is TGTGCCAGCAGCCCACTAGCGGGGCCCTCCTACGAGCAGTACTTC.

The gene calls are TRBV6-5 and TRBJ2-7; TRBD2 is a possible D gene (6 bases). CDR3 length equals 13 residues. Germline V gene data show CDR1 as MNHEY and CDR2 as SVGAGI. V lost 4 bases and J lost 3, with 10 bases in between. The CDR3 protein is CASSLGEDYEQYF. Written as DNA, the CDR3 is TGTGCCAGCAGTTTAGGGGAGGACTACGAGCAGTACTTC.

This clone was seen a single time. The chain carries TRBV6-6 and TRBJ1-1; D might be TRBD1 (6 bases). From germline, CDR1 is MNHNY and CDR2 SVGAGI (reference sequence). Trimming took 5 bases from V and 8 from J, leaving 15 bases between them. The CDR3 runs to 13 residues. Written as DNA, the CDR3 is TGTGCCAGCAGTCCCGTTTCGGGACACGAAGCTTTCTTT. Translation: CASSPVSGHEAFF.

In the case of this clone: At one of its ends the junction is not consistent with the germline gene, which may arise from a read error. The chain has TRBV7-9 and TRBJ1-5; 7 nucleotides agree with TRBD1. The CDR3 sequence is 14 residues long. Germline CDR1 reads SEHNR; CDR2 reads FQNEAQ (reference sequence). The chain's CDR3 is CASSLEPPGTELLF. CDR3 DNA: TGTGCCAGCAGCTTAGAGCCTCCTGGGACAGAACTTTTATTT. Together with reference TRBV7-9 and TRBJ1-5, the CDR3 gives the full variable domain: DTGVSQNPRHKITKRGQNVTFRCDPISEHNRLYWYRQTLGQGPEFLTYFQNEAQLEKSRLLSDRFSAERPKGSFSTLEIQRTEQGDSAMYLCASSLEPPGTELLFGDGTRLSIL.

The chain employs TRBV11-2 and TRBJ2-4; TRBD1 matches 8 bases. The junction had 5 bases not matched to a gene; V was cut back by 1 base and J by 0 bases. CDR1 is SGHAT, CDR2 FQNNGV, per germline. The CDR3 is made up of 17 amino acids. CDR3 coding DNA: TGTGCCAGCAGCTTAGGGACAGGGTTACTAGCCAAAAACATTCAGTACTTC. This gives the protein CASSLGTGLLAKNIQYF.

This clone was counted once. The chain carries TRBV4-1 and TRBJ1-1; the match to TRBD1 covers 7 bases. Germline V gene sequence: CDR1 MGHRA, CDR2 YSYEKL. The CDR3 covers 14 residues. Trimming removed 3 bases from V and 1 base from J; junction bases left unmatched: 2. Here the CDR3 DNA reads TGCGCCAGCAGCCAGGACAGGTGGAACACTGAAGCTTTCTTT. Its translation is CASSQDRWNTEAFF.

The V gene is TRBV10-2, the J gene TRBJ1-6, with D hard to call. The CDR3 is 13 residues long. The V gene's germline CDR1 is WSHSY and CDR2 SAAADI. V gave up 3 bases and J gave up 3 bases, with 3 bases separating them. The CDR3 is CASSDDYNSPLHF. CDR3 nucleotides: TGCGCCAGCAGTGACGACTATAATTCACCCCTCCACTTT.

This rearrangement joins TRBV11-2 to TRBJ1-2; D ambiguous. Germline V lookup: CDR1 SGHAT, CDR2 FQNNGV. Trimming took 1 base from V and 8 from J, leaving 11 bases between them. There are 13 residues in the CDR3. DNA of the CDR3: TGTGCCAGCAGCTTAGTTAGTTTTCTGGGCTACACCTTC. This translates into CASSLVSFLGYTF.

The chain is built from TRBV7-9 and TRBJ2-6; D call uncertain. Trimming pared 4 bases from V and 1 base from J, leaving 8 bases between. This CDR3 is 15 amino acids long. Germline loops: CDR1 SEHNR, CDR2 FQNEAQ (reference sequence). The CDR3 coding sequence is TGTGCCAGCAGCTCCCCCGGGTCTGGGGCCAACGTCCTGACTTTC. Its protein is CASSSPGSGANVLTF.

This clone was observed a handful of times. The V gene is TRBV2, the J gene TRBJ1-6, with D uncertain. Trimming cost V 8 bases and J 5 bases, with 1 base left between them. The CDR3 is 10 amino acids. Germline loops: CDR1 SNHLY, CDR2 FYNNEI. CDR3 amino acids: CASHNSPLHF. The CDR3 bases are TGTGCCAGCCATAATTCACCCCTCCACTTT.

This chain links TRBV27 with TRBJ2-1, with D tentatively TRBD2 (6 bases). Germline V gives CDR1 MNHEY, CDR2 SMNVEV (reference sequence). V was pared by 3 bases and J by 4 bases, with 10 bases between. This CDR3 is built from 14 residues. DNA of the CDR3: TGTGCCAGCAGTTTGGGCGGGGCATACAATGAGCAGTTCTTC. Its protein product is CASSLGGAYNEQFF.

CDR3 sequence: CASSLGGNGQITDTQYF. The CDR3 DNA is TGTGCCAGCAGCTTAGGAGGAAACGGACAGATCACAGATACGCAGTATTTT. V gene TRBV11-2 combines with J gene TRBJ2-3; possible D gene TRBD1, 6 bases. This CDR3 contains 17 residues. Germline CDR1 and CDR2: SGHAT and FQNNGV. V lost 1 base, J lost 2 bases, and 16 bases lay in between.

The chain couples TRBV19 to TRBJ1-3; D unresolved. Between the trimmed V and J ends, which lost 0 bases and 3 bases, there was a span of 12 bases. This CDR3 is built from 16 residues. Germline CDR1 reads LNHDA; CDR2 reads SQIVND (reference sequence). The CDR3: CASSIDEGPIGNTIYF. The CDR3 DNA reads as TGTGCCAGTAGTATAGATGAAGGACCGATTGGAAACACCATATATTTT.

The chain combines TRBV27 with TRBJ1-1, with TRBD1 matching 7 bases. The V gene's germline CDR1 is MNHEY and CDR2 SMNVEV (reference sequence). The CDR3 length is 13 residues. The junction had 4 bases not matched to a gene; V was cut back by 3 bases and J by 6 bases. The CDR3 spells CASSLGRGAEAFF. For the CDR3, the DNA is TGTGCCAGCAGTTTGGGCAGGGGGGCTGAAGCTTTCTTT.

The rearrangement uses TRBV6-5 and TRBJ1-1; 7 bases match TRBD1. The V gene's germline CDR1 is MNHEY and CDR2 SVGAGI. J gave up 0 bases and V 6 bases, and 1 base lay outside the gene matches. The CDR3 totals 13 residues. CDR3 protein: CASRGQLNTEAFF. The CDR3 DNA reads as TGTGCCAGCAGGGGACAGCTGAACACTGAAGCTTTCTTT.